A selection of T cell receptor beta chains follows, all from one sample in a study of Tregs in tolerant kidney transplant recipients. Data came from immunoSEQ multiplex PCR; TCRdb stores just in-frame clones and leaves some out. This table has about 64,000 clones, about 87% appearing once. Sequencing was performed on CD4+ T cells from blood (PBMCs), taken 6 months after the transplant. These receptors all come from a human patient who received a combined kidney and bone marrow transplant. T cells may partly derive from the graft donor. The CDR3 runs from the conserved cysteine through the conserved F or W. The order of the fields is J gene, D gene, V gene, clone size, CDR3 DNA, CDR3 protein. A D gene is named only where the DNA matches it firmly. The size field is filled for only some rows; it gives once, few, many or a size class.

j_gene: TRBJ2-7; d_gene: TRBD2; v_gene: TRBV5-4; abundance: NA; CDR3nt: TGTGCCAGCAGCTTGGATCTAGCGGGGGGCGAGCAGTACTTC; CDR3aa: CASSLDLAGGEQYF
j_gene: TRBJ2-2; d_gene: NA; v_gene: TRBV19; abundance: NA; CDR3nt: TGTGCCAGTAGTCCTGACTCTAGCGCCGGGGAGCTGTTTTTT; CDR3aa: CASSPDSSAGELFF
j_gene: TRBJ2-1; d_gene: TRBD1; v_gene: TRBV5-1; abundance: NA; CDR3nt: TGCGCCAGCAGCATCGGACAGGGTTTTATAGATGAGCAGTTCTTC; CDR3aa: CASSIGQGFIDEQFF
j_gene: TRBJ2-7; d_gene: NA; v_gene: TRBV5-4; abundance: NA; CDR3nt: TGTGCCAGCAGCTTGGATTACCACCGGGAGCAGTACTTC; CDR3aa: CASSLDYHREQYF
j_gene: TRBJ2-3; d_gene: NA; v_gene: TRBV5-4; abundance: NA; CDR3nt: TGTGCCAGCAGCTTGGCTGGGGCCTACACAGATACGCAGTATTTT; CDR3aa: CASSLAGAYTDTQYF
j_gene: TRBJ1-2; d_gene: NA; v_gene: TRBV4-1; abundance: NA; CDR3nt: TGCGCCAGCAGCCAAGATCCAGGGGCAGCTTGGGGGGGAAACTATGGCTACACCTTC; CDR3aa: CASSQDPGAAWGGNYGYTF
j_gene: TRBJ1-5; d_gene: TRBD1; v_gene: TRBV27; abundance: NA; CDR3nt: TGTGCCAGCAGTTTACGGGGACAGTACAATCAGCCCCAGCATTTT; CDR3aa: CASSLRGQYNQPQHF
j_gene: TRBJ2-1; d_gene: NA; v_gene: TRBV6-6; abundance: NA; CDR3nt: TGTGCCAGCAGTTACTTGGCGGCCACCTACAATGAGCAGTTCTTC; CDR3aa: CASSYLAATYNEQFF
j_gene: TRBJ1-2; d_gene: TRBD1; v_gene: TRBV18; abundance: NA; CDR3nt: TGTGCCAGCTCACCACCTAGACAGGGGGCGATCGATGGCTACACCTTC; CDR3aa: CASSPPRQGAIDGYTF
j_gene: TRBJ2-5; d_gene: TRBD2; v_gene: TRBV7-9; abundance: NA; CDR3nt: TGTGCCAGCAGCCCTGGACTAGTGGAGACCCAGTACTTC; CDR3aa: CASSPGLVETQYF
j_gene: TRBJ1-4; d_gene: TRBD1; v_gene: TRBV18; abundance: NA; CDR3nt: TGTGCCAGCTCACCACGGGGACAGAGTAATGAAAAACTGTTTTTT; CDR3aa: CASSPRGQSNEKLFF
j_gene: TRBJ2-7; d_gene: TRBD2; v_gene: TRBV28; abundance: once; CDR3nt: TGTGCCAGCAGGCCCTTGGGCGGGGGATATGAGCAGTACTTC; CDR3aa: CASRPLGGGYEQYF
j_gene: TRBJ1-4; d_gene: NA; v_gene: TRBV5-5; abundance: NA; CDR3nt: TGTGCCGGCAGCTTGTCCAGAAATAATGAAAAACTGTTTTTT; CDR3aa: CAGSLSRNNEKLFF
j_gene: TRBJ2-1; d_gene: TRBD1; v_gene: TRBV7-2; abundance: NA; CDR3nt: TGTGCCAGCAGCCAAGGGACAGGGGCCTACAATGAGCAGTTCTTC; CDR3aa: CASSQGTGAYNEQFF
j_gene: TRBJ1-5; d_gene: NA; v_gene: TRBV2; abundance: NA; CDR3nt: TGTGCCAGCAGTGAGGACTCCGGATTCGATCAGCCCCAGCATTTT; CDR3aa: CASSEDSGFDQPQHF
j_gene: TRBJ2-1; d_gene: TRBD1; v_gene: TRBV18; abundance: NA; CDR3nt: TGTGCCAGCTCAGGTACAGGGGGCCCTTACAATGAGCAGTTCTTC; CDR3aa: CASSGTGGPYNEQFF
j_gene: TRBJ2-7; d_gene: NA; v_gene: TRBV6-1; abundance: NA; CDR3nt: TGTGCCAGCAGTGAATTCAGAGGGGGAGAGCAGTACTTC; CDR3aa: CASSEFRGGEQYF
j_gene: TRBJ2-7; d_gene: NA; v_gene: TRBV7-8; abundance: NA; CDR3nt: TGTGCCAGCAGCTTAATCCCCACTCCCTCCTACGAGCAGTACTTC; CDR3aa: CASSLIPTPSYEQYF
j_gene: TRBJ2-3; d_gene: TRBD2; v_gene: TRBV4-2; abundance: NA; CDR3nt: TGTGCCAGCAGCCAAGATTACAGCGGGAGTTCAGATACGCAGTATTTT; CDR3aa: CASSQDYSGSSDTQYF
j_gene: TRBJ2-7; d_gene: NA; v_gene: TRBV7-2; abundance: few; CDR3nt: TGTGCCAGCAGCTTAGGCGGGGACGCATACGAGCAGTACTTC; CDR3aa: CASSLGGDAYEQYF
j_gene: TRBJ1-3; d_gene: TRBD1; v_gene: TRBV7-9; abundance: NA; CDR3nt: TGTGCCAGCAGCGGACCAGGGGGTTTT; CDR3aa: CASSGPGGF
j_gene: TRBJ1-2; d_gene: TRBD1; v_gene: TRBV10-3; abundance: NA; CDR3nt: TGTGCCATCAGATGGACAGGGGAAGTGAAAGGCTACACCTTC; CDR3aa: CAIRWTGEVKGYTF
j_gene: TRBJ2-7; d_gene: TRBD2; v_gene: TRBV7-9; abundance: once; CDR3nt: TGTGCCAGCAGCTGGCGGGGGTCCTACGAGCAGTACTTC; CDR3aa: CASSWRGSYEQYF
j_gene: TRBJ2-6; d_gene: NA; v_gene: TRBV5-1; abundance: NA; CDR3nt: TGCGCCAGCAGCCTAGAGGGCTCCCTCTCTGGGGCCAACGTCCTGACTTTC; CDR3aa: CASSLEGSLSGANVLTF